This TCR beta chain was captured in a study of cytomegalovirus exposure and HLA in healthy donors. Study context: Early released data comprised 75 million to 100 million unique TCRs from HLA-typed donors. 81% of around 390 genotyped donors fell in the Caucasian-associated ancestry cluster. Overall study results and limits: Apparent HLA restriction characterized most CMV-associated TCR beta chains in a later analysis. TCR association rates varied by HLA locus in a later analysis, with DRB1 highest and HLA-C lowest.

Germline CDR1 is SGHAT and CDR2 is FQNNGV. Germline trimming cut 6 bases from V and 3 bases from J; bases unmatched to any gene: 10. This CDR3 contains 16 residues. The PCR had 60 Vbeta and 13 Jbeta primers. Libraries were prepared by immunoSEQ multiplex PCR; TCRdb keeps only in-frame clonotypes and omits some of them. Counted here are about 98,000 clones, more than 60% occurring once; the ten biggest clones make up less than 2.5%. This clone was observed a single time. The target antigen is unknown. The TCR sequence derives from a man aged 50-59 years in good health and CMV-seronegative. The rearrangement links TRBV11-2 to TRBJ1-2; the match to TRBD1 covers 10 bases. Material for sequencing was PBMCs. In DNA, the CDR3 is TGTGCCAGCAGGAATCCGGGACAGGGGCTGCACTATGGCTACACCTTC. This codes for CASRNPGQGLHYGYTF. Combining the CDR3 with reference TRBV11-2 and TRBJ1-2 gives the whole variable domain EAGVAQSPRYKIIEKRQSVAFWCNPISGHATLYWYQQILGQGPKLLIQFQNNGVVDDSQLPKDRFSAERLKGVDSTLKIQPAKLEDSAVYLCASRNPGQGLHYGYTFGSGTRLTVV.